The 20 T cell receptor beta chains listed next were all sequenced from one sample in a study of metastatic and nonmetastatic thyroid tumors. TCRdb re-clonotyped the PCR reads via MiXCR. The sample records 6,000 to 7,000 clones, just under 30% being singletons. The entire patient cohort was treatment-naive prior to thyroid surgery. Sequenced input: tumor tissue. These receptors were collected from a female donor with papillary thyroid cancer or a benign thyroid nodule (not recorded which). Some clones in this sample may be carry-over from other donors' samples.

The sample holds many counts of this clone. The sample has other DNA sequences that encode this CDR3 too. The chain recombines TRBV27 with TRBJ2-1, with 15 bases matching TRBD2. Germline CDR1 MNHEY, CDR2 SMNVEV (reference sequence). J lost 9 bases, V lost 7 bases, and 10 bases had no gene match. The CDR3 consists of 16 residues. As DNA, the CDR3 is TGTGCCAGCAAACTGAGCGGGACTAGCGGGAGGAGTGAGCAGTTCTTC. Translated: CASKLSGTSGRSEQFF.

This clone was seen a few times. The chain employs TRBV6-1 and TRBJ2-3, with D possibly being TRBD2 (6 bases). CDR1 and CDR2 from the germline V gene are MNHNS and SASEGT. V was clipped by 6 bases and J by 3 bases, with 16 bases between them. This CDR3 contains 15 residues. CDR3 region: CASRLQREFTDTQYF. For the CDR3, the DNA is TGTGCCAGCAGACTGCAACGGGAGTTTACAGATACGCAGTATTTT.

The CDR3: CASSQGRGYQETQYF. The CDR3 DNA follows: TGTGCCAGCAGCCAAGGGAGGGGTTACCAAGAGACCCAGTACTTC. The chain is built from TRBV3-1 and TRBJ2-5; possible D gene TRBD2, 6 bases. The CDR3 sequence is 15 residues long. V was cut by 1 base and J by 0 bases, with 9 bases left in between. The V gene's germline CDR1 is LGHDT and CDR2 YNNKEL (reference sequence).

In its sample, this clone is medium-sized. The V call is TRBV10-2, the J call TRBJ1-6; D uncertain. This CDR3 has 17 residues. Trimming shortened V by 4 bases and J by 8 bases, and 21 bases separated the two germline ends. CDR1 and CDR2 (germline): WSHSY, SAAADI. Written as DNA, the CDR3 is TGCGCCAGCAGTGTTTTCCATACCGGGGAGGGTGATTCACCCCTCCACTTT. Translating gives CASSVFHTGEGDSPLHF.

This clone was counted many times. This chain uses TRBV5-4 with TRBJ2-1; 8 bases line up with TRBD2. From germline, CDR1 is SGHNT and CDR2 YYREEE (reference sequence). This CDR3 comprises 16 residues. With 5 bases clipped from V and 1 base from J, the junction kept 8 bases outside the gene matches. The CDR3 spells CASSRVAGLSYNEQFF. DNA of the CDR3: TGTGCCAGCAGTAGGGTAGCGGGACTATCCTACAATGAGCAGTTCTTC.

The V and J genes are TRBV5-1 and TRBJ2-6; D call uncertain. The CDR3 is 15 residues long. Germline V lookup: CDR1 SGHRS, CDR2 YFSETQ. Trimming took 1 base from V and 0 from J, leaving 5 bases between them. In DNA, the CDR3 is TGCGCCAGCAGCTTGTCGCTCTCTGGGGCCAACGTCCTGACTTTC. Amino acid sequence: CASSLSLSGANVLTF. Full variable domain (missing parts from reference TRBV5-1 and TRBJ2-6): KAGVTQTPRYLIKTRGQQVTLSCSPISGHRSVSWYQQTPGQGLQFLFEYFSETQRNKGNFPGRFSGRQFSNSRSEMNVSTLELGDSALYLCASSLSLSGANVLTFGAGSRLTVL.

There are a few counts of this clone. The V call is TRBV6-4, the J call TRBJ2-1, with 11 bases identical to TRBD1. The CDR3 extends over 16 amino acids. Trimming removed 0 bases from V and 8 bases from J; junction bases left unmatched: 6. The germline gives CDR1 MRHNA, CDR2 SNTAGT. In DNA, the CDR3 is TGTGCCAGCAGTGACTCCGGGACAGGGGGTAGGGATGAGCAGTTCTTC. Its translation: CASSDSGTGGRDEQFF.

This clone was recorded a few times. This CDR3 reads CASRGTSPSYEQYF. The CDR3 DNA reads as TGTGCCAGCAGAGGGACTAGCCCTTCCTACGAGCAGTACTTC. The rearrangement uses TRBV6-1 and TRBJ2-7, with 9 bases fitting TRBD2. The CDR3 has 14 residues. Germline values: CDR1 MNHNS, CDR2 SASEGT. V gave up 6 bases and J gave up 1 base; unmatched junction bases: 4.

V and J are TRBV12-3 or TRBV12-4 and TRBJ2-1; 9 bases align to TRBD2. V dropped 3 bases and J dropped 7; count of bases not matched to a gene: 4. CDR3 length equals 14 residues. The CDR3 here is CASSLREGFNEQFF. CDR3 bases: TGTGCCAGCAGTTTGCGGGAGGGTTTTAATGAGCAGTTCTTC.

J is TRBJ2-1 and V is TRBV2; D gene unclear. The CDR3 length is 11 residues. The V gene's germline CDR1 is SNHLY and CDR2 FYNNEI. Trimming took off 8 bases at V and 9 bases at J, with 11 bases between the two ends. The CDR3 DNA sequence: TGTGCCAGCGGAACGTACGGTGAGCAGTTCTTC. Encoded protein: CASGTYGEQFF.

J is TRBJ1-2 and V is TRBV6-1; 10 bases are shared with TRBD1. Looked up from germline, CDR1 is MNHNS and CDR2 is SASEGT. The J segment lost 6 bases and the V segment lost 7 bases, leaving 8 bases of the junction unmatched. The CDR3 is made up of 14 amino acids. The CDR3 spells CASIPTGGVDGYTF. The DNA for the CDR3 is TGTGCCAGCATCCCGACAGGGGGCGTAGATGGCTACACCTTC.

This clone came up once. The chain uses TRBV11-2 and TRBJ2-2; a weak D match, TRBD2 (6 bases). In germline, CDR1 is SGHAT, CDR2 FQNNGV. The CDR3 has 14 residues. The V end was cut by 0 bases, the J end by 5 bases, with 7 bases between. The CDR3 DNA reads as TGTGCCAGCAGCTTAGACGGGGGTACCGGGGAGCTGTTTTTT. Translating gives CASSLDGGTGELFF.

The V gene is TRBV2, the J gene TRBJ2-7, with TRBD1 identical over 7 bases. The CDR3 has 15 amino acids. J lost 5 bases, V lost 4 bases, and 11 bases had no gene match. Germline V gene lookup returns CDR1 SNHLY and CDR2 FYNNEI. The CDR3 nucleotides are TGTGCCAGCAGTGTAGGGGACAGCCCTACAGACGAGCAGTACTTC. Translation: CASSVGDSPTDEQYF. Combining the CDR3 with reference TRBV2 and TRBJ2-7 gives the whole variable domain EPEVTQTPSHQVTQMGQEVILRCVPISNHLYFYWYRQILGQKVEFLVSFYNNEISEKSEIFDDQFSVERPDGSNFTLKIRSTKLEDSAMYFCASSVGDSPTDEQYFGPGTRLTVT.

This clone has ten or more counts. The V gene is TRBV4-1, the J gene TRBJ2-1; D call uncertain. Germline V lookup: CDR1 MGHRA, CDR2 YSYEKL. V gave up 5 bases and J gave up 7 bases, with 9 bases separating them. CDR3 length equals 12 residues. The CDR3 DNA reads TGCGCCAGCAGCGACCTGGGGAATGAGCAGTTCTTC. Its translation: CASSDLGNEQFF.

This clone was counted only a few times. The chain has TRBV19 and TRBJ1-2; D uncertain. This CDR3 has 11 residues. CDR1 and CDR2 (germline): LNHDA, SQIVND (reference sequence). The V gene lost 7 bases and the J gene lost 4 bases, with 7 bases spanning the gap. The CDR3 DNA reads as TGTGCCAGTAAGGGAGCCTATGGCTACACCTTC. Translating gives CASKGAYGYTF.

The V call is TRBV6-5, the J call TRBJ1-2; D is unclear. The CDR3 is 13 amino acids. The V end was cut by 2 bases, the J end by 4 bases, with 8 bases between. CDR1 and CDR2 from the germline V gene are MNHEY and SVGAGI. The CDR3 region is CASSYGEGYGYTF. CDR3 nucleotides: TGTGCCAGCAGTTACGGGGAGGGCTATGGCTACACCTTC.

The DNA for the CDR3 is TGCGCCAGCAGCTTTCGACAGACAAGCTCCTACGAGCAGTACTTC. It specifies CASSFRQTSSYEQYF. V usage is TRBV5-1 and J usage is TRBJ2-7, with D maybe TRBD1 (5 bases). Germline values: CDR1 SGHRS, CDR2 YFSETQ. The CDR3 runs to 15 residues. Trimming removed 2 bases at V and 0 bases at J, with 12 bases between.

Judged by abundance, this clone is medium-sized (0.01 to 0.1%). The rearrangement links TRBV24-1 to TRBJ2-1; D possibly uses TRBD1 or TRBD2 (5 bases each). The CDR3 extends over 16 amino acids. V lost 4 bases, J lost 7 bases, and 19 bases lay in between. The germline gives CDR1 KGHDR, CDR2 SFDVKD. The CDR3 DNA is TGTGCCACCAGTGACCGTGGGGGACCTCGACGGAATGAGCAGTTCTTC. Protein: CATSDRGGPRRNEQFF.

This clone appeared a few times. The chain links TRBV28 to TRBJ2-7; the match to TRBD1 covers 8 bases. The CDR3 loop spans 15 amino acids. Germline CDR1 and CDR2: MDHEN and SYDVKM. Trimming at V came to 2 bases and at J to 5 bases, leaving 8 bases not matched to a gene. The CDR3 DNA follows: TGTGCCAGCAGTTTACAGTTGGACAGGGTAGACGAGCAGTACTTC. The encoded protein is CASSLQLDRVDEQYF.

Notes on this clone: As the CDR3 is not closed by the conserved phenylalanine or tryptophan, this likely results from a read error. This chain connects TRBV4-2 to TRBJ2-1, with 9 bases that match TRBD2. Germline V lookup: CDR1 LGHNA, CDR2 YNFKEQ. CDR3 length: 16 residues. Trimming cost V 4 bases and J 7 bases; bases outside gene matches: 11. The CDR3 DNA reads as TGTGCCAGCAGCCTTAATGCGGGAGGGCCAAGTAATGAGCAGTTCCTC. Translating it yields CASSLNAGGPSNEQFL.